These T cell receptor beta chains were read from a single sample in a study of metastatic and nonmetastatic thyroid tumors. TCRdb reprocessed the PCR reads via MiXCR. This sample has 10,000 to 15,000 clones, with around a quarter found just once. Sequencing used tumor tissue. Receptors were obtained from a female donor with papillary thyroid cancer or a benign thyroid nodule (not recorded which). Some clones in this sample may be carry-over from other donors' samples. Each CDR3 is given with its conserved first and last residue. A D gene is named only where the DNA matches it firmly. The size field is filled for only some rows; it gives once, few, many or a size class.

v_gene	j_gene	d_gene	abundance	CDR3nt	CDR3aa
TRBV5-4	TRBJ2-7	TRBD2	many	TGTGCCAGCAGCCCCGGACTAGCGGAGGGCTACGAGCAGTACTTC	CASSPGLAEGYEQYF
TRBV11-2	TRBJ1-3	-	-	TGTGCCAGCAGCTTAGATCAGGGAAACACCATATATTTT	CASSLDQGNTIYF
TRBV11-1	TRBJ2-7	TRBD2	many	TGTGCCAGCAGCGCCCGAGCGGGAGAGCCCAACGAGCAGTACTTC	CASSARAGEPNEQYF
TRBV18	TRBJ2-1	TRBD1	many	TGTGCCAGCTCACCCCCCGCGGGGAACAGAGGACAGGGGAGGGCCTTC	CASSPPAGNRGQGRAF
TRBV5-1	TRBJ2-1	TRBD2	-	TGCGCCAGCAGCTTGGCCGTTGGACTAGCGGGAGTTGTTTCCTACAATGAGCAGTTCTTC	CASSLAVGLAGVVSYNEQFF
TRBV2	TRBJ2-1	-	-	TGTGCCAGCAGTCCCCAGGGGGGGTATGAGCAGTTCTTC	CASSPQGGYEQFF
TRBV6-5	TRBJ2-7	-	-	TGTGCCAGCAGTTACAGGAGCTCCTACGAGCAGTACTTC	CASSYRSSYEQYF
TRBV12-3/TRBV12-4	TRBJ1-2	-	medium-sized	TGTGCCAGCAGTTTAGACAGGGTGGATTACTACACCTTC	CASSLDRVDYYTF
TRBV12-3/TRBV12-4	TRBJ2-5	TRBD2	-	TGTGCCAGCAGTGACGGGCTAGCGGGGGGGCAAGAGACCCAGTACTTC	CASSDGLAGGQETQYF
TRBV2	TRBJ1-6	-	medium-sized	TGTGCCAGCAGTGAGATTGGGGTGGGGAGCTCCTATAATTCACCCCTCCACTTT	CASSEIGVGSSYNSPLHF
TRBV18	TRBJ1-1	-	-	TGTGCCAGCTCACTTGGGGGGAACACTGAAGCTTTCTTT	CASSLGGNTEAFF
TRBV30	TRBJ1-1	-	medium-sized	TGTGCCTGGTTGGGATCTAGGGACACTGAAGCTTTCTTT	CAWLGSRDTEAFF
TRBV11-2	TRBJ1-2	-	many	TGTGCCAGCAGCTTAGGACGGCCAGGCTGGGGGGGCGGTAGAAATGGCTACACCTTC	CASSLGRPGWGGGRNGYTF
TRBV12-3/TRBV12-4	TRBJ2-7	-	-	TGTGCCAGCAGTTCCAGGTGCGAGCAGTACTTC	CASSSRCEQYF
TRBV2	TRBJ1-2	-	few	TGTGCCAGCAGTGGGAGGGGGAATGGCTACACCTTC	CASSGRGNGYTF
TRBV9	TRBJ2-2	TRBD2	many	TGTGCCAGCAGCGTACTAGCGGGAGGCACCGGGGAGCTGTTTTTT	CASSVLAGGTGELFF
TRBV15	TRBJ1-1	-	many	TGTGCCACCAGCCTTTTTAAGGGGGAGATGAACACTGAAGCTTTCTTT	CATSLFKGEMNTEAFF
TRBV4-1	TRBJ2-5	-	few	TGCGCCAGCAGCCAAGACGGGCGGAGGGAGACCCAGTACTTC	CASSQDGRRETQYF
TRBV11-2	TRBJ2-7	-	many	TGTGCCAGCAGCTTATCCCTCAGTCTAGGGGAGCAGTACTTC	CASSLSLSLGEQYF
TRBV27	TRBJ2-7	-	-	TGTGCCAGCAGTTCGGTGGACTCCTACGAGCAGTACTTC	CASSSVDSYEQYF
TRBV5-6	TRBJ2-2	TRBD2	many	TGTGCCAGCAGCTTGTGGGGGGGGAACACCGGGGAGCTGTTTTTT	CASSLWGGNTGELFF
TRBV7-3	TRBJ1-3	-	-	TGTGCCAGCAGCCTAGACGGAAACACCATATATTTT	CASSLDGNTIYF
TRBV30	TRBJ2-7	TRBD2	-	TGTGCCTGGAGTGTTGCGGGCGGGAGGGCCTACGAGCAGTACTTC	CAWSVAGGRAYEQYF
TRBV15	TRBJ2-3	-	-	TGTGCCACCAGCAGAGATCGAGTGAGGGATACGCAGTATTTT	CATSRDRVRDTQYF
TRBV27	TRBJ2-2	-	few	TGTGCCAGCAGCCCTCGGGGGTTAAGCACCGGGGAGCTGTTTTTT	CASSPRGLSTGELFF
TRBV20-1	TRBJ1-3	TRBD1	many	TGCAGTGCCTGTGACAGGGCCTCTGGAAACACCATATATTTT	CSACDRASGNTIYF
TRBV10-3	TRBJ1-6	-	few	TGTGCCATCAGTGAGCTTAGCAGCAACGATTCACCCCTCCACTTT	CAISELSSNDSPLHF
TRBV20-1	TRBJ1-1	-	many	TGCAGTGCTAGAGGGGGAAGTGGGACAAAGGCTTTCTTT	CSARGGSGTKAFF
TRBV7-8	TRBJ2-7	-	-	TGTGCCAGCAGCCCGGTCTGGATTCGGCCCTACGGCGGCTACGAGCAGTACTTC	CASSPVWIRPYGGYEQYF
TRBV10-1	TRBJ2-2	TRBD1	many	TGCGCCAGCAGTGAGCTCACAGGGGTGGGCACCGGGGAGCTGTTTTTT	CASSELTGVGTGELFF
TRBV12-3/TRBV12-4	TRBJ1-5	TRBD1	few	TGTGCCAGCAGCAACCGGGACAGGGCTAATCAGCCCCAGCATTTT	CASSNRDRANQPQHF
TRBV6-4	TRBJ2-1	TRBD2	few	TGTGCCAGCAGGCTCCTAGCGGGAGACTACAATGAGCAGTTCTTC	CASRLLAGDYNEQFF
TRBV5-5	TRBJ2-5	-	-	TGTGCCAGCAGCGCTGGAGTGGACAGCGGAGAGACCCAGTACTTC	CASSAGVDSGETQYF
TRBV6-2/TRBV6-3	TRBJ2-6	-	-	TGTGCAAGCAGCACAGGCTCCGGGGCCAACGTCCTGAGTTTC	CASSTGSGANVLSF
TRBV6-1	TRBJ1-1	-	-	TGTGCCATCAGGGAGGTGGGCACTGAAGCTTTCTTT	CAIREVGTEAFF
TRBV2	TRBJ1-2	-	many	TGTGCCAGCAGTGAGAACAGGGAGGATGGCTACACCTTC	CASSENREDGYTF
TRBV2	TRBJ1-2	TRBD1	medium-sized	TGTGCCAGCAATTCCGGACAGGGGGCGCGATATGGCTACACCTTC	CASNSGQGARYGYTF
TRBV10-2	TRBJ2-1	-	few	TGCGCCAGCAGGCCAGGGGATAGGAACAATGAGCAGTCCTTC	CASRPGDRNNEQSF
TRBV5-4	TRBJ1-2	TRBD1	many	TGTGCCAGCAGCGCCGGACAGGGGATTGGAGGCTACACCTTC	CASSAGQGIGGYTF
TRBV5-1	TRBJ1-2	TRBD1	once	TGCGCCAGCAGCCAAAAAACAGGGGATCCTGCTAACTATGGCTACACCTTC	CASSQKTGDPANYGYTF
TRBV28	TRBJ1-1	TRBD1	few	TGTGCCATCAGCTCAGGGGGGGCCCGAGCGAACACTGAAGCTTTCTTT	CAISSGGARANTEAFF